One sample yielded the 29 T cell receptor beta chains listed below, sequenced in a study of blood T cell repertoires in COVID-19. Libraries were prepared by immunoSEQ multiplex PCR; TCRdb keeps only in-frame clonotypes and omits some of them. The sample records roughly 80,000 clones, roughly nine tenths being singletons. Material for sequencing was peripheral blood. These receptors originate from a woman aged 55-69 years with acute or convalescent COVID-19.

This clone turned up a few times. The rearrangement joins TRBV18 to TRBJ2-7, with TRBD1 matching 7 bases. The trim removed 8 bases at V and 0 bases at J, leaving 7 bases unmatched. From germline, CDR1 is KGHSH and CDR2 LQKENI. CDR3 length: 14 residues. The DNA of the CDR3 is TGTGCCAGCCATGGACAGGCCGGCTCCTACGAGCAGTACTTC. Protein: CASHGQAGSYEQYF.

This clone was counted a single time. This rearrangement joins TRBV15 to TRBJ1-1; no definite D call. The germline gives CDR1 LNHNV, CDR2 YYDKDF (reference sequence). V lost 3 bases, J lost 6 bases, and 14 bases lay in between. This CDR3 comprises 14 residues. The CDR3 loop reads CATSSYTEAAEAFF. The CDR3, as DNA: TGTGCCACCAGCAGCTATACAGAAGCTGCTGAAGCTTTCTTT. Full variable domain (rest looked up from reference TRBV15 and TRBJ1-1): DAMVIQNPRYQVTQFGKPVTLSCSQTLNHNVMYWYQQKSSQAPKLLFHYYDKDFNNEADTPDNFQSRRPNTSFCFLDIRSPGLGDTAMYLCATSSYTEAAEAFFGQGTRLTVV.

The V gene is TRBV7-9, the J gene TRBJ1-2; 7 bases are shared with TRBD1. The CDR3 has 14 residues. The V gene end was trimmed by 3 bases and the J gene end by 4 bases; junction bases not matched to a gene: 5. Germline V lookup: CDR1 SEHNR, CDR2 FQNEAQ (reference sequence). CDR3 residues: CASSFSRDSYGYTF. The CDR3 nucleotides are TGTGCCAGCAGCTTTTCGCGGGACAGCTATGGCTACACCTTC.

V and J are TRBV29-1 and TRBJ2-7; 7 nucleotides line up with TRBD2. V dropped 6 bases and J dropped 2; count of bases not matched to a gene: 10. This CDR3 spans 14 amino acids. Germline V gene data show CDR1 as SQVTM and CDR2 as ANQGSEA. The CDR3 loop is CSVGVQGGTYEQYF. The CDR3 bases are TGCAGCGTGGGGGTTCAGGGAGGGACCTACGAGCAGTACTTC.

J is TRBJ1-1 and V is TRBV4-2, with 7 bases that match TRBD1. The V gene end was trimmed by 4 bases and the J gene end by 1 base; junction bases not matched to a gene: 6. Germline V gives CDR1 LGHNA, CDR2 YNFKEQ. There are 15 residues in the CDR3. The CDR3 here is CASSPGYRGNTEAFF. The DNA of the CDR3 is TGTGCCAGCAGCCCAGGGTACAGGGGGAACACTGAAGCTTTCTTT.

The chain uses TRBV7-2 and TRBJ2-3; 10 positions match TRBD2. This CDR3 is 19 amino acids long. CDR1 and CDR2 (germline): SGHTA, FQGNSA. After removal of 4 bases from V and 0 bases from J, the junction contained 13 bases not matched to a gene. CDR3 sequence (DNA): TGTGCCAGCAGCTCCCCCGGGACTAGCGTGACTTTAAGCACAGATACGCAGTATTTT. This sequence encodes CASSSPGTSVTLSTDTQYF.

The gene calls are TRBV28 and TRBJ1-2, with 8 bases aligning to TRBD1. Germline CDR1 MDHEN, CDR2 SYDVKM. The ends lost 5 bases at V and 4 bases at J; junction bases unmatched: 12. CDR3 length equals 16 residues. CDR3 DNA: TGTGCCAGCAGTACCGGAGTGGGACAGGCCTTCTATGGCTACACCTTC. Translated: CASSTGVGQAFYGYTF.

The chain combines TRBV4-3 with TRBJ2-3; D is possibly TRBD2 (6 bases). Trimming took off 2 bases at V and 6 bases at J, with 15 bases between the two ends. The CDR3 runs to 15 residues. In germline, CDR1 is LGHNA, CDR2 YSLEER. CDR3 residues: CASSQQTSSADTQYF. CDR3 coding DNA: TGCGCCAGCAGCCAACAGACTAGTTCAGCGGATACGCAGTATTTT.

The V gene is TRBV10-2, the J gene TRBJ1-1; 8 bases are a match to TRBD1. J lost 1 base, V lost 9 bases, and 7 bases had no gene match. The germline gives CDR1 WSHSY, CDR2 SAAADI. This CDR3 is 14 amino acids long. CDR3 coding DNA: TGCGCCAGTAGTCTGACAGGGGCGAACACTGAAGCTTTCTTT. As protein: CASSLTGANTEAFF.

This clone has a single count. The V and J genes are TRBV30 and TRBJ2-1; 7 nucleotides match TRBD2. Trimming took 1 base from V and 7 from J; bases not matched to a gene: 16. The CDR3 is 17 amino acids. Germline loops: CDR1 GTSNPN, CDR2 SVGIG (reference sequence). The CDR3 bases are TGTGCCTGGAGTGGATTACCTCGGCGGGAGTATTGGAATGAGCAGTTCTTC. It yields the protein CAWSGLPRREYWNEQFF.

The rearrangement joins TRBV30 to TRBJ2-7; the D gene is possibly TRBD2 (6 bases). Germline V gene data show CDR1 as GTSNPN and CDR2 as SVGIG (reference sequence). The ends were cut back, 2 bases at V and 1 base at J, with 15 bases in the middle. The CDR3 runs to 15 residues. DNA of the CDR3: TGTGCCTGGAGTCGCCCGGGGGTGGGATCCTACGAGCAGTACTTC. Residues: CAWSRPGVGSYEQYF.

As DNA, the CDR3 is TGTGCCAGCAGCTTAAGGGTCAGTGGGACAGCAAGAGATTATGGCTACACCTTC. It encodes CASSLRVSGTARDYGYTF. The chain links TRBV7-2 to TRBJ1-2; 7 nucleotides align to TRBD1. J gave up 5 bases and V 2 bases, and 17 bases lay outside the gene matches. The CDR3 consists of 18 residues. The V gene's germline CDR1 is SGHTA and CDR2 FQGNSA.

The V gene is TRBV10-2, the J gene TRBJ1-1, with a possible D match to TRBD1 (5 bases). This CDR3 region has 15 residues. The V gene lost 0 bases and the J gene lost 6 bases, with 14 bases spanning the gap. Germline CDR1 WSHSY, CDR2 SAAADI. The CDR3 loop reads CASSESDTISAEAFF. The CDR3 DNA sequence: TGCGCCAGCAGTGAGTCGGACACCATCAGCGCTGAAGCTTTCTTT.

This sequence joins TRBV28 and TRBJ2-1; 11 bases map to TRBD2. The CDR3 is made up of 15 amino acids. The V gene's germline CDR1 is MDHEN and CDR2 SYDVKM. Losses at the gene ends were 6 bases for V and 7 bases for J; bases not matched to a gene: 8. The CDR3 region has the DNA TGTGCCAGCAGATTTAGCGGGAGGGCCTTTAATGAGCAGTTCTTC. Its protein is CASRFSGRAFNEQFF.

This chain uses TRBV18 with TRBJ1-5; 7 positions agree with TRBD1. The CDR3 runs 14 residues. CDR1 KGHSH and CDR2 LQKENI come from the germline V gene. After removal of 4 bases from V and 2 bases from J, the junction contained 2 bases not matched to a gene. CDR3 DNA: TGTGCCAGCTCACAGGGGGCCGGCAATCAGCCCCAGCATTTT. This translates into CASSQGAGNQPQHF.

V and J are TRBV27 and TRBJ1-1; perhaps TRBD1 as D (5 bases). V lost 1 base to trimming and J lost 8 bases, with 14 bases between them. Germline-derived CDR1 and CDR2 are MNHEY and SMNVEV (reference sequence). This CDR3 is 14 amino acids long. This chain's CDR3 is CASSLLMGDSEAFF. In DNA form, the CDR3 reads TGTGCCAGCAGTTTATTGATGGGGGACTCGGAAGCTTTCTTT.

The chain combines TRBV10-2 with TRBJ2-1; 9 bases are a match to TRBD2. CDR3 length equals 18 residues. V shed 0 bases, J shed 9 bases, and the junction held 15 bases outside the gene matches. CDR1 and CDR2 from the germline V gene are WSHSY and SAAADI. CDR3 bases: TGCGCCAGCAGTGAGTCAACAGGAAGGGGACTAGCCGGTGGTGAGCAGTTCTTC. Its protein is CASSESTGRGLAGGEQFF.

The table lists this clone with a count of one. The chain uses TRBV28 and TRBJ2-1; the match to TRBD1 covers 8 bases. This CDR3 has 12 residues. Germline assignment: CDR1 MDHEN and CDR2 SYDVKM. V trimming: 7 bases; J trimming: 7 bases; junction bases outside the gene matches: 3. For the CDR3, the DNA is TGTGCCAGCAACAGACAGGGGAATGAGCAGTTCTTC. Translated: CASNRQGNEQFF.

The CDR3 region has the DNA TGTGCCTGGAAGAGAGGCGGATGGGAGTTCTTC. It encodes CAWKRGGWEFF. The chain carries TRBV30 and TRBJ2-1, with D hard to call. The germline V gene encodes CDR1 GTSNPN and CDR2 SVGIG (reference sequence). V lost 4 bases to trimming and J lost 14 bases, with 15 bases between them. The CDR3 sequence is 11 residues long.

The rearrangement uses TRBV28 and TRBJ1-2; TRBD1 might be the D (6 bases). V was pared by 6 bases and J by 4 bases, with 15 bases between. The CDR3 sequence is 14 residues long. Germline CDR1 MDHEN, CDR2 SYDVKM. CDR3 bases: TGTGCCAGCAGCAGGGGAGATATATCCTATGGCTACACCTTC. Its protein is CASSRGDISYGYTF.

This chain uses TRBV6-5 with TRBJ2-3, with D perhaps TRBD2 (6 bases). This CDR3 has 14 amino acids. Germline V gives CDR1 MNHEY, CDR2 SVGAGI. V lost 6 bases and J 4 bases, leaving 14 bases between the germline ends. In nucleotides, the CDR3 is TGTGCCAGCAGGGAGGGGTGGGGGTCAGATACGCAGTATTTT. Translating it yields CASREGWGSDTQYF.

This sequence joins TRBV7-2 and TRBJ2-7; TRBD1 is a possible D gene (6 bases). The CDR3 has 15 residues. Germline assignment: CDR1 SGHTA and CDR2 FQGNSA. Trimming pared 3 bases from V and 3 bases from J, leaving 15 bases between. In DNA, the CDR3 is TGTGCCAGCAGCTTTTGGGGTACAGGGAACTACGAGCAGTACTTC. This sequence encodes CASSFWGTGNYEQYF.

This clone occurred once. This chain uses TRBV9 with TRBJ2-1; D possibly corresponds to TRBD1 (5 bases). Trimming took off 2 bases at V and 6 bases at J, with 9 bases between the two ends. There are 13 residues in the CDR3. The germline gives CDR1 SGDLS, CDR2 YYNGEE. The DNA for the CDR3 is TGTGCCAGCAGCGTTCAGGGCCGCAATGAGCAGTTCTTC. This translates into CASSVQGRNEQFF.

This clone was seen more than once but under ten times. The chain links TRBV28 to TRBJ1-4; 9 bases fit TRBD1. The CDR3 sequence is 15 residues long. Germline loops: CDR1 MDHEN, CDR2 SYDVKM. The V and J ends lost 3 bases and 8 bases, in that order; junction bases with no gene match: 7. In DNA, the CDR3 is TGTGCCAGCAGTTTGAACAGGGGGCGCTCAGAAAAACTGTTTTTT. This encodes CASSLNRGRSEKLFF.

The gene calls are TRBV7-2 and TRBJ1-3; tentative D call: TRBD1 (6 bases). The CDR3 has 14 amino acids. Trimming stripped 4 bases from V and 4 bases from J, with 11 bases between. Germline CDR1 reads SGHTA; CDR2 reads FQGNSA. CDR3 coding DNA: TGTGCCAGCAGCTCTCAGGGGATCGGAAACACCATATATTTT. Protein sequence: CASSSQGIGNTIYF.

The chain carries TRBV18 and TRBJ1-1; TRBD1 matches 7 bases. With 4 bases clipped from V and 1 base from J, the junction kept 9 bases outside the gene matches. Germline CDR1 KGHSH, CDR2 LQKENI. The CDR3 totals 16 residues. CDR3 loop: CASSQRQGGQNTEAFF. In DNA form, the CDR3 reads TGTGCCAGCTCACAGCGACAGGGAGGCCAGAACACTGAAGCTTTCTTT.

The J gene is TRBJ2-7, the V gene TRBV3-1 (or the pseudogene TRBV3-2); TRBD2 matches 10 bases. The junction had 11 bases not matched to a gene; V was cut back by 5 bases and J by 7 bases. The CDR3 contains 15 residues. Per germline, CDR1 LGHDT and CDR2 YNNKEL (reference sequence). For the CDR3, the DNA is TGTGCCAGCAGCGAGACGCTAGCGGGAGTGCGTGAGCAGTACTTC. This gives the protein CASSETLAGVREQYF.

The J gene is TRBJ1-5, the V gene TRBV5-6, with D possibly being TRBD1 (6 bases). This CDR3 spans 15 amino acids. V was shortened by 3 bases and J by 3 bases, with 13 bases between the two germline ends. Germline V lookup: CDR1 SGHDT, CDR2 YYEEEE. This CDR3 is CASSSGTGFNQPQHF. The CDR3 DNA reads as TGTGCCAGCAGCTCGGGAACAGGGTTCAATCAGCCCCAGCATTTT.

This clone was counted only a few times. The V gene is TRBV4-3, the J gene TRBJ2-3, with 11 bases aligning to TRBD2. The germline V gene encodes CDR1 LGHNA and CDR2 YSLEER. This CDR3 is built from 17 residues. With V trimmed by 1 base and J by 5 bases, 8 bases remained unmatched. Here the CDR3 DNA reads TGCGCCAGCAGCCAAGGGGCTAGCGGGGGGTTCGGAGATACGCAGTATTTT. Encoded protein: CASSQGASGGFGDTQYF.